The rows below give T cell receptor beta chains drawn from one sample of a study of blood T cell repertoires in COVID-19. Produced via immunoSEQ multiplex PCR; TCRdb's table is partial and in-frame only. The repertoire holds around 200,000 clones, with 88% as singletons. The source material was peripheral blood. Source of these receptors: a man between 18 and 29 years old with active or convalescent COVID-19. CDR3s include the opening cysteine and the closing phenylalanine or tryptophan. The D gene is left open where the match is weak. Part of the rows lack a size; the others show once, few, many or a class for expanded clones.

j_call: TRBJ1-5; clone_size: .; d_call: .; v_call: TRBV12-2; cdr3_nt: TGTGCAAGTCGCTTAGCGGTATCGGGCAGGGCCTTTCGAAATCAGCCCCAGCATTTT; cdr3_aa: CASRLAVSGRAFRNQPQHF
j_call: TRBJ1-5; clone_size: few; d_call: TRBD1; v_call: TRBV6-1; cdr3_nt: TGTGCCAGCAGTGAAATTGACACAGGGGTTCAGCCCCAGCATTTT; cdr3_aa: CASSEIDTGVQPQHF
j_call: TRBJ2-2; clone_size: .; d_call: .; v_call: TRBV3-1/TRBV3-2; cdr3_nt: TGTGCCAGCAGCCAAGGCCTTAGACTAGGGATGGTCGGCGGGGAGCTGTTTTTT; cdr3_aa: CASSQGLRLGMVGGELFF
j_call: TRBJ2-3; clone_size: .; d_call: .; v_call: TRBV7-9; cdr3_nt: TGTGCCAGCAGCTTGCAGCGTACCACAGATACGCAGTATTTT; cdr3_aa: CASSLQRTTDTQYF
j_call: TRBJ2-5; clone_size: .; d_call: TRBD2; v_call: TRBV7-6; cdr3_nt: TGTGCCAGCAGTCCAGCGGGGGGTGTACTAGCGGGGGCCAACTGGGAGACCCAGTACTTC; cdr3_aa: CASSPAGGVLAGANWETQYF
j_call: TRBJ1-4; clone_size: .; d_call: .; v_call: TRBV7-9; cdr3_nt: TGTGCCAGCAGCTTAGTAGTTGTCAGACTTGATGAAAAACTGTTTTTT; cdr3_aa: CASSLVVVRLDEKLFF
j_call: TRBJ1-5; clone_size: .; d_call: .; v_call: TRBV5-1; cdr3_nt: TGCGCCAGCAGCTTTGACTCCAATCAGCCCCAGCATTTT; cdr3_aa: CASSFDSNQPQHF
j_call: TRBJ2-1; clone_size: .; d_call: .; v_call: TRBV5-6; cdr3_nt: TGTGCCAGCAGCCCCTTAGCGACCGGGTCCTACAATGAGCAGTTCTTC; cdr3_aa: CASSPLATGSYNEQFF
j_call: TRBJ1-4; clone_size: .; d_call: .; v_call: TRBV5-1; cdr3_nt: TGCGCCAGCAGGCAAGGACGGGAGACAACTAATGAAAAACTGTTTTTT; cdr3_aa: CASRQGRETTNEKLFF
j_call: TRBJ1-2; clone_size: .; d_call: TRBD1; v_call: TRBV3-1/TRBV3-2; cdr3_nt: TGTGCCAGCAGCCACGACGGACAGGGCGGGCGCTACACCTTC; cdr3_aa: CASSHDGQGGRYTF
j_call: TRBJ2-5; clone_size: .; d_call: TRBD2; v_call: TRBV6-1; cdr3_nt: TGTGCCAGCAGTGAAGCTCTTTGGAGCGGGGGCTTCCAAGAGACCCAGTACTTC; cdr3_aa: CASSEALWSGGFQETQYF
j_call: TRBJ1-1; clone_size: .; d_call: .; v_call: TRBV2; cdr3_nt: TGTGCCACCCAGGGGTCCCCGAACACTGAAGCTTTCTTT; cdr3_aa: CATQGSPNTEAFF
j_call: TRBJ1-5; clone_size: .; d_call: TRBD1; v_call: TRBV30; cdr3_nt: TGTGCCTGGAGTGCCGGACAGGGAGGCAATCAGCCCCAGCATTTT; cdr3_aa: CAWSAGQGGNQPQHF
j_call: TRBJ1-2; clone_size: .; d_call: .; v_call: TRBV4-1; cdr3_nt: TGCGCCAGCAGCCAACTTGCCGCCGCGGGAGGCGGCTATGGCTACACCTTC; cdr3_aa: CASSQLAAAGGGYGYTF
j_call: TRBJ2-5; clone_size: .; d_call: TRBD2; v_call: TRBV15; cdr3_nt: TGTGCCACCAGCAGTGAAGTAGCGGGATCGGAGACCCAGTACTTC; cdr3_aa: CATSSEVAGSETQYF
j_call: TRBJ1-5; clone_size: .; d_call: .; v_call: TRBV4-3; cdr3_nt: TGCGCCAGCAGCCAAGATTTATACAGCCATAATCAGCCCCAGCATTTT; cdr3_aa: CASSQDLYSHNQPQHF
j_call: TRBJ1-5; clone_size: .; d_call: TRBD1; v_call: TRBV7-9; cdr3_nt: TGTGCCAGCAGCTCATGGGACAGGTATCAGCCCCAGCATTTT; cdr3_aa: CASSSWDRYQPQHF
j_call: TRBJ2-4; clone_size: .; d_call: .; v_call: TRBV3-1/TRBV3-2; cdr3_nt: TGTGCCAGCAGCCAAGTAGCAGGGGTCAAAAACATTCAGTACTTC; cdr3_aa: CASSQVAGVKNIQYF